This record covers a single T cell receptor (beta chain). The CDR3 extends over 14 amino acids. V lost 0 bases to trimming and J lost 4 bases, with 10 bases between them. Germline V gene sequence: CDR1 SGHRS, CDR2 YFSETQ. This record comes from a study of blood T cell repertoires in COVID-19. Study information: PBMCs, B-cell-depleted T cells, or T cells provided the cDNA or gDNA that made up the material.

Per the authors' pipeline: Reference gene primer amplification gave nucleated cell count estimates. TCRdb keeps only in-frame clones here, not all; method: immunoSEQ multiplex PCR. V and J calls and clone size are given by that table; D and trimming were obtained from the DNA. The repertoire holds 9,500 to 15,000 clones, with approximately 74% as singletons. The gene calls are TRBV5-1 and TRBJ1-1; a weak D match, TRBD1 (5 bases). This TCR came from a man in his sixties with COVID-19, enrolled during active disease. Sequenced input: peripheral blood. CDR3 sequence reads: CASSLGGLTTEAFF. CDR3 nucleotides: TGCGCCAGCAGCTTGGGGGGCCTGACCACTGAAGCTTTCTTT.